This T cell receptor (beta chain) was documented in a study of blood T cell repertoires in COVID-19. Study information: The United States, Italy and Spain were the sources of the acute and convalescent COVID-19 samples.

This CDR3 is built from 16 residues. Germline assignment: CDR1 SGHRS and CDR2 YFSETQ. With V trimmed by 4 bases and J by 2 bases, 8 bases remained unmatched. Participant age was about 18 to 89 years, and participants resided in roughly 25 US areas. The study counted Cohort 3 donors as recovered given two negative PCRs, clearance, or symptom resolution. Sequencing used immunoSEQ multiplex PCR; TCRdb keeps in-frame clones, though not all of them. The sample has around 150,000 clones; 80% are singletons. This receptor was taken from a woman aged 55 to 70 who had recovered from COVID-19. The rearrangement uses TRBV5-1 and TRBJ2-3; 9 positions agree with TRBD1. Sequencing used PBMCs or T cells enriched from blood (not recorded which). CDR3 amino acids: CASSTGQGSLTDTQYF. The CDR3 coding sequence is TGCGCCAGCAGCACCGGACAGGGGAGCCTCACAGATACGCAGTATTTT.